This T cell receptor beta chain is from a study of T cells in Graves' hyperthyroidism and ophthalmopathy. This clonotype was detected a few times. Its antigen remains unknown. General study points: A model built on 13 V-J features separated ophthalmopathy from stable hyperthyroidism. Ophthalmopathy prediction by the model preceded onset by a median approximately 6.1 months.

Those patients with uncontrolled infection, other autoimmune disease, pregnancy or lactation were excluded. The diagnoses drew upon clinical symptoms, serum thyroxine and TRAb, thyroid ultrasound and orbital computed tomography. With 0 bases removed from V and 14 bases from J, the gap between germline ends came to 4 bases. The CDR3 runs 9 residues. RNA transcripts provided the source from which TCR beta CDR3 regions were amplified. With the HTBI primer set, the TCR CDR3 went through a first round of RT-PCR. TCRdb reanalysed the multiplex PCR reads using MiXCR and keeps one entry per CDR3 protein. The data contain around 300,000 distinct CDR3 sequences, more than 11% of them singletons.

Sequencing was carried out using blood. V is TRBV6-7 and J is TRBJ2-5; D is uncertain. TRBV6-7 is noted as an ORF with a role that remains uncertain. The source of this sequence is a woman aged 30 to 39 with Graves' hyperthyroidism. CDR3 coding DNA: TGTGCCAGCAGTTACTCGATTTACTTC. This sequence encodes CASSYSIYF.